Listed below are T cell receptor beta chains from one sample, sequenced in a study of blood T cell repertoires in COVID-19. Measured with immunoSEQ multiplex PCR; TCRdb has only the in-frame clones, and not every one. The sample carries 200,000 to 250,000 clones, 85% to 90% recorded once. Sample: peripheral blood. The source is a man aged 55-75 years with acute or convalescent COVID-19. CDR3s include the opening cysteine and the closing phenylalanine or tryptophan. D genes are given only for firm matches. Where a row states a size, it is once, few, many or the class of an expanded clone; other rows omit it.

V	J	size	D	CDR3	DNA
TRBV6-5	TRBJ2-7	once	TRBD2	CASSLGLGGLYEQYF	TGTGCCAGCAGTCTCGGACTAGGCGGGCTTTACGAGCAGTACTTC
TRBV19	TRBJ2-7	-	TRBD2	CASKISAGGTYEQYF	TGTGCCAGTAAGATCTCGGCGGGAGGGACCTACGAGCAGTACTTC
TRBV5-1	TRBJ2-1	-	TRBD2	CASSLLAGKTGEQFF	TGCGCCAGCAGCTTACTAGCGGGGAAAACCGGAGAGCAGTTCTTC
TRBV6-6	TRBJ1-5	-	TRBD1	CASSSGQGGRNQPQHF	TGTGCCAGCAGCTCTGGACAGGGAGGTCGTAATCAGCCCCAGCATTTT
TRBV24-1	TRBJ2-1	-	TRBD2	CATSDLPREVSGISRGPNNEQFF	TGTGCCACCAGTGATTTGCCCCGGGAAGTTAGCGGGATTTCCCGGGGCCCCAACAATGAGCAGTTCTTC
TRBV2	TRBJ2-2	-	TRBD1	CASGEPGQEETGELFF	TGTGCCAGCGGGGAACCGGGACAGGAAGAAACCGGGGAGCTGTTTTTT
TRBV9	TRBJ2-7	-	-	CASSVAGTMGKYEQYF	TGTGCCAGCAGCGTAGCGGGGACAATGGGTAAATACGAGCAGTACTTC
TRBV10-3	TRBJ1-1	-	TRBD1	CAIRDREHTEAFF	TGTGCCATCAGGGACAGGGAGCACACTGAAGCTTTCTTT
TRBV30	TRBJ1-3	-	-	CAWRTPASGNTIYF	TGTGCCTGGAGGACTCCGGCCTCTGGAAACACCATATATTTT
TRBV10-3	TRBJ1-5	few	-	CAISGGVNQPQHF	TGTGCCATCAGTGGTGGAGTCAATCAGCCCCAGCATTTT
TRBV7-8	TRBJ2-1	few	-	CASSPQGSYNEQFF	TGTGCCAGCAGCCCGCAGGGGTCCTACAATGAGCAGTTCTTC
TRBV11-3	TRBJ2-1	-	TRBD2	CASSPGTNSYNEQFF	TGTGCCAGCAGCCCCGGGACTAATTCCTACAATGAGCAGTTCTTC
TRBV27	TRBJ1-6	-	-	CASSLLAGGEYNSPLHF	TGTGCCAGCAGTTTATTGGCGGGAGGGGAGTATAATTCACCCCTCCACTTT
TRBV6-4	TRBJ1-1	-	-	CASSLQQNTEAFF	TGTGCCAGCAGCCTACAGCAGAACACTGAAGCTTTCTTT
TRBV7-9	TRBJ2-3	-	TRBD2	CASSFRRLAGMGTDTQYF	TGTGCCAGCAGCTTCCGGCGACTAGCGGGAATGGGCACAGATACGCAGTATTTT
TRBV18	TRBJ2-1	few	TRBD2	CASSPLAGNNEQFF	TGTGCCAGCTCACCTCTAGCGGGAAACAATGAGCAGTTCTTC
TRBV3-1/TRBV3-2	TRBJ2-5	-	TRBD2	CASSQGSGSLKETQYF	TGTGCCAGCAGCCAAGGAAGCGGGAGCCTCAAAGAGACCCAGTACTTC
TRBV7-3	TRBJ2-3	-	-	CASSFSGNTDTQYF	TGTGCCAGCAGCTTTAGCGGAAACACAGATACGCAGTATTTT
TRBV28	TRBJ1-1	once	TRBD1	CASSYRGDTEAFF	TGTGCCAGCAGTTACAGGGGTGACACTGAAGCTTTCTTT
TRBV7-8	TRBJ1-2	-	TRBD1	CASSIGTGSYGYTF	TGTGCCAGCAGCATTGGGACAGGGTCGTATGGCTACACCTTC